This T cell receptor beta chain was identified during a study of T cells in Graves' hyperthyroidism and ophthalmopathy. Amplified regions were TCR beta CDR3 sequences from RNA transcripts. With the HTBI primer set, the TCR CDR3 went through a first round of RT-PCR. TCRdb fed the multiplex PCR reads into MiXCR, producing one record per CDR3 protein. The profile shows hundreds of thousands of distinct CDR3 sequences, roughly 16% of them singletons. Trimming took 5 bases from V and 6 from J, leaving 13 bases between them. The CDR3 spans 13 residues. The germline V gene has CDR1 LGHDT and CDR2 YNNKEL (reference sequence).

The source is a woman aged 40-49 years with Graves' ophthalmopathy. Input material: blood. The V gene is TRBV3-1, the J gene TRBJ1-2; D may be TRBD1 (5 bases). The CDR3 is CASSNRARDGYTF. The CDR3 nucleotides are TGTGCCAGCAGCAACCGGGCCAGGGATGGCTACACCTTC. Filled out from reference TRBV3-1 and TRBJ1-2, the complete variable domain reads DTAVSQTPKYLVTQMGNDKSIKCEQNLGHDTMYWYKQDSKKFLKIMFSYNNKELIINETVPNRFSPKSPDKAHLNLHINSLELGDSAVYFCASSNRARDGYTFGSGTRLTVV.